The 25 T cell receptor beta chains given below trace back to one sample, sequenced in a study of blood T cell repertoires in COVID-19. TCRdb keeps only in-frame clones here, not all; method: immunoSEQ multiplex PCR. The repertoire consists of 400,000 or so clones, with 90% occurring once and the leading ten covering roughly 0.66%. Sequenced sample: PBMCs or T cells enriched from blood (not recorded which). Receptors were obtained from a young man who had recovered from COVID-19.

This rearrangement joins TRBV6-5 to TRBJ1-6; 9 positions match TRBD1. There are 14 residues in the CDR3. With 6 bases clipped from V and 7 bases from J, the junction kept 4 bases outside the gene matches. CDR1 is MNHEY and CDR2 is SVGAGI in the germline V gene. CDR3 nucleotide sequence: TGTGCCAGCAGGGGACAGGGTGGCAATTCACCCCTCCACTTT. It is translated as CASRGQGGNSPLHF.

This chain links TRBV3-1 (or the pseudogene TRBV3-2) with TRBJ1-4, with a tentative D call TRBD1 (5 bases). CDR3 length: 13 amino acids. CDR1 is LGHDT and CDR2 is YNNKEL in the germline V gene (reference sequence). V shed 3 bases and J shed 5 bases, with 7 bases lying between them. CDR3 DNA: TGTGCCAGCAGCCAGGGGGGAAATGAAAAACTGTTTTTT. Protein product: CASSQGGNEKLFF.

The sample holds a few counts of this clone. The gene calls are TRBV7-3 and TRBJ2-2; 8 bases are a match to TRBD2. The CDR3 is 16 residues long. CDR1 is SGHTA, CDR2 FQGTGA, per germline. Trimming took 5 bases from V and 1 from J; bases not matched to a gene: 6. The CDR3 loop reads CASSLPLAGNTGELFF. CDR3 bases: TGTGCCAGCAGCCTCCCTCTAGCGGGGAACACCGGGGAGCTGTTTTTT. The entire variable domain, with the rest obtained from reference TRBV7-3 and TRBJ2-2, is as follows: GAGVSQTPSNKVTEKGKYVELRCDPISGHTALYWYRQSLGQGPEFLIYFQGTGAADDSGLPNDRFFAVRPEGSVSTLKIQRTERGDSAVYLCASSLPLAGNTGELFFGEGSRLTVL.

CDR3 nucleotide sequence: TGTGCCAGCACCGTGACTACAGGGTCGGCCCTCCACTTT. Its protein product is CASTVTTGSALHF. This chain joins TRBV2 and TRBJ1-6, with a possible D match to TRBD1 (6 bases). CDR3 length: 13 residues. The germline CDR1 and CDR2 sequences are SNHLY and FYNNEI. Between the trimmed V and J ends, which lost 7 bases and 14 bases, there was a span of 18 bases.

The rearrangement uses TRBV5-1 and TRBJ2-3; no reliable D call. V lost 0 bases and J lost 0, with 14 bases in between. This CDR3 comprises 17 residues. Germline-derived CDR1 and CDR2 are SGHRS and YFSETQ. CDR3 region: CASSLALVTPSTDTQYF. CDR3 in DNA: TGCGCCAGCAGCTTGGCGTTAGTCACGCCGAGCACAGATACGCAGTATTTT.

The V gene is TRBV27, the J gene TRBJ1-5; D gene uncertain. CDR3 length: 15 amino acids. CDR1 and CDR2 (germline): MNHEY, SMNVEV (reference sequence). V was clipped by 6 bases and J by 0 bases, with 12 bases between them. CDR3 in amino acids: CASSPLLNSNQPQHF. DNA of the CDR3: TGTGCCAGCAGCCCCCTCCTAAATAGCAATCAGCCCCAGCATTTT.

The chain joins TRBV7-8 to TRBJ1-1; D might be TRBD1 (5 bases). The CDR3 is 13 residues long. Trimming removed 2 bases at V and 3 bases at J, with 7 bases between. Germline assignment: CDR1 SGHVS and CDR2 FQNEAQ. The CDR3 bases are TGTGCCAGCAGCTTATCGGGGGACACTGAAGCTTTCTTT. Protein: CASSLSGDTEAFF.

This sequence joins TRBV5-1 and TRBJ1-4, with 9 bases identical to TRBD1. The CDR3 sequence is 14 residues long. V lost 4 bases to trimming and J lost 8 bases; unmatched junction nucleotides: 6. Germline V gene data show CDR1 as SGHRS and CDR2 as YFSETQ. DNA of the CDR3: TGCGCCAGCAGCACGGGGACAGGGATGGAAAAACTGTTTTTT. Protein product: CASSTGTGMEKLFF.

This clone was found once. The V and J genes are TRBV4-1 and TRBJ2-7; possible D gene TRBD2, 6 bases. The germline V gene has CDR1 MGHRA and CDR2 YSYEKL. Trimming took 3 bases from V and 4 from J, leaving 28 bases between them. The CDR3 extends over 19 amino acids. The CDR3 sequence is CASSHPRGGKLGDIYEQYF. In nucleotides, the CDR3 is TGCGCCAGCAGCCACCCTCGGGGCGGGAAATTGGGGGATATATACGAGCAGTACTTC.

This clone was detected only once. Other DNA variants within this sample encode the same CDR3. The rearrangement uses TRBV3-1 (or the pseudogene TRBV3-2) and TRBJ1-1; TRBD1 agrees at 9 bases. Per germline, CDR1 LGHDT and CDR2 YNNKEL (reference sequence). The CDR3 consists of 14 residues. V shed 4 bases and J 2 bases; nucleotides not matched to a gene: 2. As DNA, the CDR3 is TGTGCCAGCAGCCCGGACAGGGGAAACACTGAAGCTTTCTTT. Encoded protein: CASSPDRGNTEAFF.

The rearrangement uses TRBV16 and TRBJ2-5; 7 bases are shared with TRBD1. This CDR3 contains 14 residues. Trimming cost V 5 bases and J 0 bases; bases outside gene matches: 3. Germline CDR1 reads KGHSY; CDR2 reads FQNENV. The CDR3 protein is CASSYGTDQETQYF. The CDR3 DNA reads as TGTGCCAGCAGCTACGGGACAGACCAAGAGACCCAGTACTTC.

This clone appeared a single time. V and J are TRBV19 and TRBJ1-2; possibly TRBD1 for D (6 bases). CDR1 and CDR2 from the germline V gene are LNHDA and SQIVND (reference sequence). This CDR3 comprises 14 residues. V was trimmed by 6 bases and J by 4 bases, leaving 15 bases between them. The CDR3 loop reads CASRHRSGAYGYTF. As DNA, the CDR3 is TGTGCCAGTAGGCACCGATCAGGGGCCTATGGCTACACCTTC. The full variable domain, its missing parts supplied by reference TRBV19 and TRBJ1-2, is DGGITQSPKYLFRKEGQNVTLSCEQNLNHDAMYWYRQDPGQGLRLIYYSQIVNDFQKGDIAEGYSVSREKKESFPLTVTSAQKNPTAFYLCASRHRSGAYGYTFGSGTRLTVV.

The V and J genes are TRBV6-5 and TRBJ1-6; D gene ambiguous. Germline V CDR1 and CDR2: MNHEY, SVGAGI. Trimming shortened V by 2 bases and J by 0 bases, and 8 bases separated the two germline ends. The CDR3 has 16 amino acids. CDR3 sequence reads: CASSYERSSYNSPLHF. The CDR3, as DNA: TGTGCCAGCAGTTACGAAAGGAGCTCCTATAATTCACCCCTCCACTTT.

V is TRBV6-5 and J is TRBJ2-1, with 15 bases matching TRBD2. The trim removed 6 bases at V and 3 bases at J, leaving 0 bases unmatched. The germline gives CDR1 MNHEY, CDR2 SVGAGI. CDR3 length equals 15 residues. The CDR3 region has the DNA TGTGCCAGCAGGGGACTAGCGGGGGGCTACAATGAGCAGTTCTTC. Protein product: CASRGLAGGYNEQFF.

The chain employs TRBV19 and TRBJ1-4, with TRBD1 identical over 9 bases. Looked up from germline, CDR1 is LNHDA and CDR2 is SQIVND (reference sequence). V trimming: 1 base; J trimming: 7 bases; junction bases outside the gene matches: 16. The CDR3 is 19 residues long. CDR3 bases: TGTGCCAGTAGTATAGTTGGCCGGGACAGGGACGGAGAAAGTGAAAAACTGTTTTTT. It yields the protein CASSIVGRDRDGESEKLFF.

The CDR3 sequence is CASSVDQGPNTIYF. As DNA, the CDR3 is TGTGCCAGCAGCGTAGATCAGGGTCCAAACACCATATATTTT. This chain joins TRBV9 and TRBJ1-3; tentative D call: TRBD1 (5 bases). CDR3 length: 14 amino acids. The germline V gene encodes CDR1 SGDLS and CDR2 YYNGEE. Trimming took off 0 bases at V and 6 bases at J, with 10 bases between the two ends.

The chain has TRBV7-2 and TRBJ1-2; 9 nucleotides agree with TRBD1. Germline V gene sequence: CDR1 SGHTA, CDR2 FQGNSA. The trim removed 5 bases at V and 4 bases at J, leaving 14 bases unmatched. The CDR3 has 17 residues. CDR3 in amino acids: CASSPTTGGWGGYGYTF. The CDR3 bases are TGTGCCAGCAGCCCCACGACAGGGGGGTGGGGAGGCTATGGCTACACCTTC.

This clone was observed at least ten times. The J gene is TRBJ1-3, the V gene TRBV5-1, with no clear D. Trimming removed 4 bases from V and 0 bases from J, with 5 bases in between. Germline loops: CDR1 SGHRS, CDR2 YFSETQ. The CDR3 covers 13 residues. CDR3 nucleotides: TGCGCCAGCAGCGTGAGCTCTGGAAACACCATATATTTT. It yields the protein CASSVSSGNTIYF.

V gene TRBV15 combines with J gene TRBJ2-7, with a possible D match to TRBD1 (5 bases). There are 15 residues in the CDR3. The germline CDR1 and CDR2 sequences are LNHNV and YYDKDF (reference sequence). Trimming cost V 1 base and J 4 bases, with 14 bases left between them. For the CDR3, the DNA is TGTGCCACCAGCAGAGTGGAAGGGGATCCATACGAGCAGTACTTC. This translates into CATSRVEGDPYEQYF.

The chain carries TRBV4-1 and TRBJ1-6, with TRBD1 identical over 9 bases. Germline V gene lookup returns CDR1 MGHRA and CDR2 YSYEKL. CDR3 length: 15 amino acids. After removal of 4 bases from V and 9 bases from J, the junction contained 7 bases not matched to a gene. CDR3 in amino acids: CASSPRDRETSPLHF. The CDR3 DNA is TGCGCCAGCAGCCCGCGGGACAGGGAAACTTCACCCCTCCACTTT.

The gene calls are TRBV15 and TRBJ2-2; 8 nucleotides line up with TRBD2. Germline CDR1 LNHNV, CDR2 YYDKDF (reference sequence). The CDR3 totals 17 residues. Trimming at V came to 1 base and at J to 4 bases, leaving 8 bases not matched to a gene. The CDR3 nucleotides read TGTGCCACCAGCAGAGGGGGCGGGAGGAGGTTCACCGGGGAGCTGTTTTTT. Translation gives CATSRGGGRRFTGELFF.

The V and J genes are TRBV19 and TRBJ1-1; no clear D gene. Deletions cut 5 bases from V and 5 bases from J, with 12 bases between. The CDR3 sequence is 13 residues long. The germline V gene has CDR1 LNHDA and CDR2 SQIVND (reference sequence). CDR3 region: CASSRGRGTEAFF. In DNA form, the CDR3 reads TGTGCCAGTAGTCGGGGAAGAGGAACTGAAGCTTTCTTT. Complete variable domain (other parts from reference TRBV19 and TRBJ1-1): DGGITQSPKYLFRKEGQNVTLSCEQNLNHDAMYWYRQDPGQGLRLIYYSQIVNDFQKGDIAEGYSVSREKKESFPLTVTSAQKNPTAFYLCASSRGRGTEAFFGQGTRLTVV.

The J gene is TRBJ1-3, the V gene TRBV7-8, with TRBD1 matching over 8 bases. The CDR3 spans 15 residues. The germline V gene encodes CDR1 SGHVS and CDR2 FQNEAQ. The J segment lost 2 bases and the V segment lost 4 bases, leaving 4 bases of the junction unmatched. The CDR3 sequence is CASSSGQEPGNTIYF. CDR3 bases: TGTGCCAGCAGCTCGGGACAGGAGCCTGGAAACACCATATATTTT.

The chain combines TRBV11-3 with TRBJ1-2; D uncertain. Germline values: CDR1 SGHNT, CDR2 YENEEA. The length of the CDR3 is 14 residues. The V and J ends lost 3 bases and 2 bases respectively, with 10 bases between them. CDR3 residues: CASSLRRANYGYTF. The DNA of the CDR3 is TGTGCCAGCAGCTTGCGGCGAGCAAACTATGGCTACACCTTC.

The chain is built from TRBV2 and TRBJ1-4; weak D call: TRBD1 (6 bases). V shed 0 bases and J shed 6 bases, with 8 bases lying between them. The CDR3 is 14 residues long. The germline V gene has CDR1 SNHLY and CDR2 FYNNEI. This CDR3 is CASSEAGADEKLFF. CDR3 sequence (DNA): TGTGCCAGCAGTGAAGCGGGGGCTGATGAAAAACTGTTTTTT.